This is a list of T cell receptor beta chains from one sample in a study of blood T cell repertoires in COVID-19. The table came from immunoSEQ multiplex PCR; TCRdb's copy has only in-frame clones and leaves some out. The top ten clones hold 4% to 6% of a sample with under 300,000 clones, 82% of them seen once. The sample taken for sequencing was peripheral blood. The receptors originated from a woman over 75 with active or convalescent COVID-19. Each CDR3 is given with its conserved first and last residue. The order of the fields is clone size, D gene, J gene, V gene, CDR3 protein, CDR3 DNA. A D gene is named only where the DNA matches it firmly. Not all rows give a size; the values are once, few, many and, for expanded clones, a class.

once | TRBD2 | TRBJ2-1 | TRBV20-1 | CSASRLAGGVNEQFF | TGCAGTGCTAGTCGGCTAGCGGGAGGGGTAAATGAGCAGTTCTTC
- | TRBD1 | TRBJ2-5 | TRBV29-1 | CSGDRGGRETQYF | TGCAGCGGGGACAGGGGTGGGAGAGAGACCCAGTACTTC
few | TRBD1 | TRBJ2-7 | TRBV18 | CASSPPMAGGGEQYF | TGTGCCAGCTCACCACCTATGGCAGGGGGCGGCGAGCAGTACTTC
- | TRBD2 | TRBJ2-1 | TRBV6-5 | CASSFSGTSSNEQFF | TGTGCCAGCAGTTTTTCCGGGACTAGCTCCAATGAGCAGTTCTTC
- | TRBD2 | TRBJ2-3 | TRBV10-3 | CAITSQRGVGDTQYF | TGTGCCATCACTAGCCAGCGGGGGGTGGGAGATACGCAGTATTTT
- | TRBD2 | TRBJ2-5 | TRBV30 | CAWKEAGERETQYF | TGTGCCTGGAAAGAAGCGGGAGAGAGGGAGACCCAGTACTTC
- | - | TRBJ1-2 | TRBV5-6 | CASSILDGKYGYTF | TGTGCCAGCAGCATACTTGACGGGAAATATGGCTACACCTTC
- | TRBD1 | TRBJ2-7 | TRBV5-1 | CASSLGTGGYEQYF | TGCGCCAGCAGCTTAGGGACAGGGGGCTACGAGCAGTACTTC
- | - | TRBJ1-1 | TRBV6-5 | CASRQNTEAFF | TGTGCCAGCAGACAGAATACTGAAGCTTTCTTT
- | - | TRBJ1-2 | TRBV7-2 | CASSLATGGYTF | TGTGCCAGCAGCTTAGCAACGGGTGGCTACACCTTC
- | TRBD1 | TRBJ1-4 | TRBV10-3 | CAIKNPGGGEKLFF | TGTGCCATCAAGAACCCAGGGGGCGGGGAAAAACTGTTTTTT
- | - | TRBJ1-3 | TRBV7-6 | CASSLDRNSGNTIYF | TGTGCCAGCAGCTTAGACAGAAACTCTGGAAACACCATATATTTT
- | - | TRBJ2-3 | TRBV5-1 | CASTSGGNTDTQYF | TGCGCCAGCACCTCAGGAGGGAACACAGATACGCAGTATTTT
- | - | TRBJ2-5 | TRBV12-3/TRBV12-4 | CASRTTVQETQYF | TGTGCCAGCAGAACGACAGTCCAAGAGACCCAGTACTTC
- | - | TRBJ1-1 | TRBV12-3/TRBV12-4 | CASSSSPLAFF | TGTGCCAGCAGTTCATCACCACTAGCTTTCTTT
- | - | TRBJ2-5 | TRBV28 | CASSLTGVQETQYF | TGTGCCAGCAGCCTGACAGGCGTCCAAGAGACCCAGTACTTC
- | - | TRBJ1-1 | TRBV24-1 | CATSDLQGGEAFF | TGTGCCACCAGTGATTTGCAGGGTGGTGAAGCTTTCTTT
- | - | TRBJ2-3 | TRBV11-2 | CASSLIRVSTDTQYF | TGTGCCAGCAGCTTAATTAGAGTGAGCACAGATACGCAGTATTTT
- | TRBD1 | TRBJ1-1 | TRBV4-1 | CASSRDGVPRGTNEAFF | TGCGCCAGCAGCCGAGACGGAGTACCCAGGGGGACAAATGAAGCTTTCTTT
- | - | TRBJ2-2 | TRBV5-1 | CASSPSSIGELFF | TGCGCCAGCAGTCCTAGCTCAATCGGGGAGCTGTTTTTT
- | - | TRBJ1-2 | TRBV10-2 | CASRDSPYGYTF | TGCGCCAGCAGGGACAGTCCCTATGGCTACACCTTC
- | - | TRBJ1-2 | TRBV5-1 | CASSQEGVFDGYTF | TGCGCCAGCAGCCAGGAGGGAGTTTTTGATGGCTACACCTTC
- | - | TRBJ2-3 | TRBV14 | CASSQQGGPDTQYF | TGTGCCAGCAGCCAACAGGGGGGACCAGATACGCAGTATTTT
- | TRBD1 | TRBJ1-5 | TRBV6-7 | CASSYSRQGVYSNQPQHF | TGTGCCAGCAGTTACTCTAGACAGGGGGTTTATAGCAATCAGCCCCAGCATTTT
- | TRBD1 | TRBJ1-2 | TRBV9 | CASSPQDRGIVGYTF | TGTGCCAGCAGCCCACAGGACAGGGGAATTGTTGGCTACACCTTC
- | TRBD1 | TRBJ2-1 | TRBV11-1 | CASSRGTGSYNEQFF | TGTGCCAGCAGCAGAGGGACAGGCTCCTACAATGAGCAGTTCTTC
- | - | TRBJ1-2 | TRBV6-5 | CASSYPGRDYGYTF | TGTGCCAGCAGTTACCCAGGGAGGGACTATGGCTACACCTTC
- | - | TRBJ1-1 | TRBV19 | CASSTNRVMNTEAFF | TGTGCCAGTAGTACTAACAGGGTTATGAACACTGAAGCTTTCTTT
once | - | TRBJ1-2 | TRBV3-1/TRBV3-2 | CASSPEQGARGYTF | TGTGCCAGCAGCCCGGAACAGGGTGCGAGGGGCTACACCTTC
- | - | TRBJ2-1 | TRBV10-3 | CAISDRTALNTYNEQFF | TGTGCCATCAGTGACCGGACAGCCCTTAATACCTACAATGAGCAGTTCTTC
- | TRBD1 | TRBJ2-5 | TRBV7-8 | CASSSQGTGSETQYF | TGTGCCAGCAGCTCTCAGGGGACAGGGAGCGAGACCCAGTACTTC
- | TRBD1 | TRBJ2-3 | TRBV2 | CASSRDREVTDTQYF | TGTGCCAGCAGCCGCGACAGGGAAGTCACAGATACGCAGTATTTT
- | TRBD2 | TRBJ2-1 | TRBV19 | CASGRREAHNEQFF | TGTGCCAGTGGGCGGCGGGAGGCCCACAATGAGCAGTTCTTC
- | - | TRBJ1-5 | TRBV28 | CASSLFSGPQPQHF | TGTGCCAGCAGTTTATTCTCAGGCCCTCAGCCCCAGCATTTT
- | TRBD1 | TRBJ1-1 | TRBV6-6 | CASSTGQLKQNTEAFF | TGTGCCAGCAGTACGGGACAGCTAAAACAAAACACTGAAGCTTTCTTT
- | TRBD1 | TRBJ2-7 | TRBV19 | CASSPHRGYYEQYF | TGTGCCAGTAGTCCCCACAGGGGGTACTACGAGCAGTACTTC
- | - | TRBJ2-3 | TRBV24-1 | CATSDPGQISSTDTQYF | TGTGCCACCAGTGACCCTGGGCAGATTTCTAGCACAGATACGCAGTATTTT
- | TRBD2 | TRBJ2-3 | TRBV2 | CASSGASGGATDTQYF | TGTGCCAGCAGTGGGGCTAGCGGGGGGGCCACAGATACGCAGTATTTT
- | TRBD1 | TRBJ1-1 | TRBV10-3 | CAISERSGGGKTEAFF | TGTGCCATCAGTGAGAGGTCAGGAGGGGGCAAAACTGAAGCTTTCTTT
few | - | TRBJ1-2 | TRBV4-2 | CASSITGKTINYGYTF | TGTGCCAGCAGCATTACAGGGAAAACGATTAACTATGGCTACACCTTC
- | TRBD2 | TRBJ2-3 | TRBV3-1/TRBV3-2 | CATRTSGKVDTQYF | TGTGCCACCAGGACTAGCGGGAAGGTAGATACGCAGTATTTT
- | - | TRBJ2-1 | TRBV29-1 | CSVGWSSYNEQFF | TGCAGCGTTGGCTGGAGCTCCTACAATGAGCAGTTCTTC
- | TRBD1 | TRBJ2-5 | TRBV7-9 | CASSLVLGQGQETQYF | TGTGCCAGCAGCTTAGTGTTGGGACAGGGGCAAGAGACCCAGTACTTC
- | TRBD1 | TRBJ1-2 | TRBV6-1 | CASSDLGQGTYTF | TGTGCCAGCAGTGATTTAGGACAGGGCACCTACACCTTC
- | TRBD1 | TRBJ1-1 | TRBV5-1 | CASSLTEQGATFF | TGCGCCAGCAGCCTGACGGAGCAGGGGGCGACTTTCTTT
once | - | TRBJ1-1 | TRBV3-1/TRBV3-2 | CASSQDRIQGPSEAFF | TGTGCCAGCAGCCAAGATAGAATACAGGGACCTTCTGAAGCTTTCTTT
- | - | TRBJ1-2 | TRBV2 | CATGRQGFGYTF | TGTGCCACCGGGAGGCAGGGGTTTGGCTACACCTTC
- | TRBD1 | TRBJ1-4 | TRBV2 | CASRGTGGPLEKLFF | TGTGCCAGCAGGGGGACAGGGGGACCTTTAGAAAAACTGTTTTTT
once | - | TRBJ1-1 | TRBV5-1 | CASSHIQGGTEAFF | TGCGCCAGCAGCCACATACAGGGCGGCACTGAAGCTTTCTTT
- | TRBD1 | TRBJ1-2 | TRBV28 | CASRPTGTGLVF | TGTGCCAGCAGACCGACAGGGACGGGCCTGGTCTTC
few | TRBD1 | TRBJ2-2 | TRBV6-2/TRBV6-3 | CASSQDRGNTGELFF | TGTGCCAGCAGCCAGGACAGGGGGAACACCGGGGAGCTGTTTTTT
once | - | TRBJ2-7 | TRBV20-1 | CSAHSVPEQYF | TGCAGTGCTCATAGTGTACCCGAGCAGTACTTC
once | - | TRBJ2-1 | TRBV5-1 | CASSPGRGYNEQFF | TGCGCCAGCAGCCCAGGACGGGGTTACAATGAGCAGTTCTTC
- | - | TRBJ1-2 | TRBV21-1 | CASSKGQWEHGYTF | TGTGCCAGCTCGAAGGGGCAATGGGAACATGGCTACACCTTC
- | TRBD1 | TRBJ1-2 | TRBV7-2 | CASSSARPLPGQGYGYTF | TGTGCCAGCAGCTCAGCACGGCCTCTTCCGGGACAGGGTTATGGCTACACCTTC